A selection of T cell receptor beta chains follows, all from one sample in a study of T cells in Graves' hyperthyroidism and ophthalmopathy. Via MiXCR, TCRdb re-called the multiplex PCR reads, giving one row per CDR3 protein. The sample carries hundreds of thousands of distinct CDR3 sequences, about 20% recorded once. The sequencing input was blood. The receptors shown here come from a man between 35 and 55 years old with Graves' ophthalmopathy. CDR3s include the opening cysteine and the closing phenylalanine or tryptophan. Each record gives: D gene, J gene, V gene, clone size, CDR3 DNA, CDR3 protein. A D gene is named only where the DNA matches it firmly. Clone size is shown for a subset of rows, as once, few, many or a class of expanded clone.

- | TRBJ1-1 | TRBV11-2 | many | TGTGCCAGCGGATCCGGGACCAGGATTATAGGGACTGAAGCTTTCTTT | CASGSGTRIIGTEAFF
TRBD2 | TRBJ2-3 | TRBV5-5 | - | TGTGCCAGCAGCCCCTGGGAGGGCTCTACAGATACGCAGTATTTT | CASSPWEGSTDTQYF
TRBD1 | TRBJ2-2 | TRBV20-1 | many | TGCAGTGCTAGATCCCGGACAGGAAACACCGGGGAGCTGTTTTTT | CSARSRTGNTGELFF
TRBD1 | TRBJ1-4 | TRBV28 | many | TGTGCCAGCAGTACAGACAGGGTCGTTGAAAAACTGTTTTTT | CASSTDRVVEKLFF
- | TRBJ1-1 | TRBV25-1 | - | TGTGCCAGCTCCTACGGAGGGGAGAACACTGAAGCTTTCTTT | CASSYGGENTEAFF
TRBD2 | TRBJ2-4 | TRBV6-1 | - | TGTGCCAGCAGGCCCACCTCCGGGACTAAGAAAAACATTCAGTACTTC | CASRPTSGTKKNIQYF
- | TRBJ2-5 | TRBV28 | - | TGTGCCAGCAGTTCCAGCTTACGCGGGATCCAAGAGACCCAGTACTTC | CASSSSLRGIQETQYF
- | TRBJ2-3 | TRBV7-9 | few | TGTGCCAGCAGCTCCCCGGGCAGGGCCACAGATACGCAGTATTTT | CASSSPGRATDTQYF
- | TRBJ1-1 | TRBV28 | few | TGTGCCAGCCAATTTTACACTGAAGCTTTCTTT | CASQFYTEAFF
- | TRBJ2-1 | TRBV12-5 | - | TGTGCTAGTGGTTTGGTACTATCAGGGAAGTTGAATGAGCAGTTCTTC | CASGLVLSGKLNEQFF
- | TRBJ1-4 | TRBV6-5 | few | TGTGCCAGCAGTTACTCCTATGAAAAACTGTTTTTT | CASSYSYEKLFF
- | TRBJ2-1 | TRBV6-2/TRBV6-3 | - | TGTGCCAGCAGTTACTCGAATGTCCCACCTGGTCCGTTCTTC | CASSYSNVPPGPFF
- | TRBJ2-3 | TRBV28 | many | TGTGCCAGCAGCCTAGGGTACACAGATACGCAGTATTTT | CASSLGYTDTQYF
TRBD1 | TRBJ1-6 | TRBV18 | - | TGTGCCAGCTCACCACTCAGGGGGCTCTCCTATAATTCACCCCTCCACTTT | CASSPLRGLSYNSPLHF
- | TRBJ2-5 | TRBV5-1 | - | TGCGCCAGCAGCTTGGACTTTCGGGCCCAGTACTTC | CASSLDFRAQYF
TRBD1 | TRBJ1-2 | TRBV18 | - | TGTGCCAGCTCACCAAGGGGACAGGGACATGGCTACACCTTC | CASSPRGQGHGYTF
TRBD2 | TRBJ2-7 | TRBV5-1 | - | TGCGCCAGCAGCCCAGCGGGGGGGCTCTCCTACGAGCAGTACTTC | CASSPAGGLSYEQYF
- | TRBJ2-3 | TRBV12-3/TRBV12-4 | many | TGTGCCAGCAGTCCCAACGGGGACACCCGGGTAGATACGCAGTATTTT | CASSPNGDTRVDTQYF
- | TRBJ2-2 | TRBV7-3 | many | TGTGCCAGCAGCCGGGGGACCAGGAACACCGGGGAGCTGTTTTTT | CASSRGTRNTGELFF
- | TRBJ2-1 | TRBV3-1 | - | TGTGCCAGCAGCCAAGCCCCGGGAGCGGCAAATGAGCAGTTCTTC | CASSQAPGAANEQFF
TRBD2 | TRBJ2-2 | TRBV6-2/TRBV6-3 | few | TGTGCCAGCAGTTATATTGGGGGGGGGACCGGGGAGCTGTTTTTT | CASSYIGGGTGELFF
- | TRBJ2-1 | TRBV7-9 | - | TGTGCCAGCGGCTTAGGGATTCTGGCAAACAATGAGCAGTTCTTC | CASGLGILANNEQFF
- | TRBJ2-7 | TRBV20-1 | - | TGCAGTGCTAGAGAAGGGGTCTCCTACGAGCAGTACTTC | CSAREGVSYEQYF
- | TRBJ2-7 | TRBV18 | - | TGTGCCAGCTCACCAAGGGGGATGTCCTACGAGCAGTACTTC | CASSPRGMSYEQYF
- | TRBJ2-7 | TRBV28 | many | TGTGCCAGCAGTATCACTGAACACAGCCACAAGCAGTACTTC | CASSITEHSHKQYF